This T cell receptor (beta chain) was sequenced for a study of T cells after yellow fever vaccination. TCRdb fed the 5' RACE reads into MiXCR, producing one record per CDR3 protein. The profile shows 250,000 or so distinct CDR3 sequences, about 7% of them singletons. Findings and caveats of the study: Peaking on day 5 versus 15, the secondary response was faster but weaker. Abundant contaminating clonotypes from the bulk population could appear in FACS-sorted repertoires. Clonotypes appearing in both CD4 and CD8 compartments existed, and their share was small.

V was cut by 7 bases and J by 3 bases, with 7 bases left in between. This CDR3 is built from 13 residues. Per the germline V gene, CDR1 is MNHEY and CDR2 is SMNVEV (reference sequence). This clonotype was found many times. Antigen specificity is unknown. The sequence was collected from a man aged 30-40 years who received the YFV17D yellow fever vaccine. The rearrangement links TRBV27 to TRBJ1-6, with D hard to call. Sequenced material: CD4+ T cells sorted from PBMCs, taken on the day of the yellow fever booster vaccination. The CDR3 sequence is CASNDNYNSPLHF. The CDR3, as DNA: TGTGCCAGCAACGACAACTATAATTCACCCCTCCACTTT.